A single sample gave rise to the 5 T cell receptor beta chains below, sequenced in a study of technical replicates of blood from a few donors. Clones were sequenced by immunoSEQ multiplex PCR, and TCRdb holds only the in-frame ones, with some missing. Here the sample spans about 88,000 clones, 85% to 95% being singletons. Sequencing used T cells isolated from PBMCs. The origin of the receptors is a human donor in good health.

V is TRBV11-3 and J is TRBJ1-5; 9 nucleotides line up with TRBD1. From germline, CDR1 is SGHNT and CDR2 YENEEA. The V and J ends lost 5 bases and 9 bases, in that order; junction bases with no gene match: 8. This CDR3 spans 14 amino acids. The CDR3 coding sequence is TGTGCCAGCAGCCCGGGACAGGGTTTGGGGCCCCAGCATTTT. Protein product: CASSPGQGLGPQHF.

The V call is TRBV28, the J call TRBJ2-2, with 11 nucleotides matching TRBD1. CDR1 is MDHEN and CDR2 is SYDVKM in the germline V gene. V shed 11 bases, J shed 6 bases, and the junction held 8 bases outside the gene matches. This CDR3 contains 14 residues. CDR3 protein: CAGTGQGEAGELFF. CDR3 in DNA: TGTGCCGGAACGGGACAGGGGGAAGCCGGGGAGCTGTTTTTT.

The chain links TRBV5-1 to TRBJ1-5, with TRBD1 as a possible D gene (6 bases). V was pared by 3 bases and J by 5 bases, with 9 bases between. The CDR3 spans 13 residues. The germline V gene has CDR1 SGHRS and CDR2 YFSETQ. CDR3 protein: CASSSNRDQPQHF. In DNA, the CDR3 is TGCGCCAGCAGCTCGAACAGGGATCAGCCCCAGCATTTT.

This chain uses TRBV9 with TRBJ2-7; TRBD1 is a possible D gene (6 bases). Germline V gene data show CDR1 as SGDLS and CDR2 as YYNGEE. V dropped 4 bases and J dropped 0 bases, with 11 bases sitting between them. The CDR3 is 14 amino acids. DNA of the CDR3: TGTGCCAGCAGCTTACAGGGTTCCTCCTACGAGCAGTACTTC. It specifies CASSLQGSSYEQYF.

V and J are TRBV2 and TRBJ1-5; TRBD1 matches 8 bases. The CDR3 consists of 17 residues. Germline-derived CDR1 and CDR2 are SNHLY and FYNNEI. Trimming cost V 7 bases and J 0 bases; bases outside gene matches: 11. The CDR3 DNA follows: TGTGCCAGCAACCCCGGGACAGGCCTCAATAGCAATCAGCCCCAGCATTTT. Amino acid sequence: CASNPGTGLNSNQPQHF.